A single sample is the source of the 15 T cell receptor beta chains below, sequenced in a study of OX40 agonist ivuxolimab in advanced cancers. Assay: immunoSEQ multiplex PCR; the TCRdb copy retains only in-frame clones and omits some. This repertoire shows about 48,000 clones, approximately 81% found once; its top ten account for around 9%. The sequencing here drew on CD4+ or CD8+ T cells sorted from blood, taken in a trial of the OX40 agonist ivuxolimab. Receptors were obtained from an adult with an advanced solid tumor such as melanoma, head and neck, liver or kidney cancer.

V usage is TRBV7-6 and J usage is TRBJ1-3; no firm D call. Trimming took 4 bases from V and 4 from J, leaving 8 bases between them. The germline V gene encodes CDR1 SGHVS and CDR2 FNYEAQ. CDR3 size: 13 residues. In nucleotides, the CDR3 is TGTGCCAGCAGCTCCCAGTGGGGAAACACCATATATTTT. As protein: CASSSQWGNTIYF. Together with reference TRBV7-6 and TRBJ1-3, the CDR3 gives the full variable domain: GAGVSQSPRYKVTKRGQDVALRCDPISGHVSLYWYRQALGQGPEFLTYFNYEAQQDKSGLPNDRFSAERPEGSISTLTIQRTEQRDSAMYRCASSSQWGNTIYFGEGSWLTVV.

V usage is TRBV6-1 and J usage is TRBJ1-5, with D unresolved. Germline V gene sequence: CDR1 MNHNS, CDR2 SASEGT. The CDR3 runs to 14 residues. V was cut by 3 bases and J by 3 bases, with 9 bases left in between. This CDR3 reads CASSENRNNQPQHF. CDR3 DNA sequence: TGTGCCAGCAGTGAGAACCGCAACAATCAGCCCCAGCATTTT.

This clone was counted a single time. The chain combines TRBV21-1 with TRBJ1-5; whether TRBD1, the table's D call, matches the DNA was not checked. TRBV21-1 is recorded as a pseudogene. The CDR3 totals 14 residues. CDR3 sequence reads: CASSPHNRGQPQHF. The CDR3 nucleotides are TGTGCCAGCAGCCCCCATAACAGGGGTCAGCCCCAGCATTTT.

The chain recombines TRBV7-3 with TRBJ2-5; the D gene is possibly TRBD2 (7 bases). The V gene lost 5 bases and the J gene lost 4 bases, with 20 bases spanning the gap. This CDR3 region has 16 residues. Looked up from germline, CDR1 is SGHTA and CDR2 is FQGTGA. The CDR3 nucleotides are TGTGCCAGCAGCGTCTCGGGGGGCCCCGGGCGAGAGACCCAGTACTTC. It yields the protein CASSVSGGPGRETQYF.

The genes are TRBV27 and TRBJ1-1, with D unresolved. CDR3 size: 12 residues. Germline CDR1 and CDR2: MNHEY and SMNVEV (reference sequence). Trimming took off 5 bases at V and 0 bases at J, with 4 bases between the two ends. DNA for the CDR3: TGTGCCAGCAGTCGAATGAACACTGAAGCTTTCTTT. This sequence encodes CASSRMNTEAFF.

V usage is TRBV5-1 and J usage is TRBJ2-5, with TRBD1 as a possible D gene (6 bases). V dropped 0 bases and J dropped 2 bases, with 11 bases sitting between them. CDR1 and CDR2 from the germline V gene are SGHRS and YFSETQ. There are 15 residues in the CDR3. CDR3 residues: CASSLVSGDQETQYF. CDR3 bases: TGCGCCAGCAGCTTGGTATCAGGGGATCAAGAGACCCAGTACTTC. The full variable domain, with the rest looked up from reference TRBV5-1 and TRBJ2-5, is KAGVTQTPRYLIKTRGQQVTLSCSPISGHRSVSWYQQTPGQGLQFLFEYFSETQRNKGNFPGRFSGRQFSNSRSEMNVSTLELGDSALYLCASSLVSGDQETQYFGPGTRLLVL.

J is TRBJ2-3 and V is TRBV6-5, with 8 bases matching TRBD1. Germline CDR1 and CDR2: MNHEY and SVGAGI. The CDR3 has 15 residues. Germline trimming cut 5 bases from V and 5 bases from J; bases unmatched to any gene: 9. Here the CDR3 DNA reads TGTGCCAGCAGTCAAACAGGGGGTGCGGGAGATACGCAGTATTTT. Protein: CASSQTGGAGDTQYF.

The chain links TRBV5-1 to TRBJ2-1; no clear D gene. The CDR3 has 15 amino acids. V was cut by 4 bases and J by 0 bases, with 11 bases left in between. Germline V gene lookup returns CDR1 SGHRS and CDR2 YFSETQ. This CDR3 is CASSVAMGSYNEQFF. CDR3 sequence (DNA): TGCGCCAGCAGCGTAGCTATGGGCTCCTACAATGAGCAGTTCTTC.

J is TRBJ1-4 and V is TRBV27, with D tentatively TRBD1 (5 bases). Germline CDR1 is MNHEY and CDR2 is SMNVEV (reference sequence). The CDR3 contains 14 residues. Trimming removed 2 bases from V and 11 bases from J, with 15 bases in between. Here the CDR3 reads CASSLEPPPGKLFF. In nucleotides, the CDR3 is TGTGCCAGCAGTTTAGAACCCCCTCCAGGGAAACTGTTTTTT.

CDR3 DNA sequence: TGTGCCAGCAGCAATCGCTGGAGCTCCTACGAGCAGTACTTC. This translates into CASSNRWSSYEQYF. The chain combines TRBV5-6 with TRBJ2-7; D not resolved. Germline CDR1 reads SGHDT; CDR2 reads YYEEEE. The ends were cut back, 4 bases at V and 0 bases at J, with 11 bases in the middle. The CDR3 consists of 14 residues. Together with reference TRBV5-6 and TRBJ2-7, the CDR3 gives the full variable domain: DAGVTQSPTHLIKTRGQQVTLRCSPKSGHDTVSWYQQALGQGPQFIFQYYEEEERQRGNFPDRFSGHQFPNYSSELNVNALLLGDSALYLCASSNRWSSYEQYFGPGTRLTVT.

The chain combines TRBV6-5 with TRBJ2-2; no definite D call. CDR3 length: 13 amino acids. The germline V and J ends were trimmed by 5 bases and 5 bases, with 9 bases remaining between them. Germline-derived CDR1 and CDR2 are MNHEY and SVGAGI. Here the CDR3 reads CASSAFITGELFF. The CDR3 region has the DNA TGTGCCAGCAGTGCGTTTATAACCGGGGAGCTGTTTTTT.

This clone was detected once. This chain joins TRBV5-1 and TRBJ2-2; 8 positions agree with TRBD2. V lost 2 bases and J lost 1; bases outside the gene matches: 10. The CDR3 spans 18 residues. Germline V gives CDR1 SGHRS, CDR2 YFSETQ. CDR3 sequence reads: CASSLTLAGPLNTGELFF. Written as DNA, the CDR3 is TGCGCCAGCAGCTTAACCTTAGCGGGACCTCTGAACACCGGGGAGCTGTTTTTT. The full variable domain, in which reference TRBV5-1 and TRBJ2-2 provide the parts outside the CDR3, is KAGVTQTPRYLIKTRGQQVTLSCSPISGHRSVSWYQQTPGQGLQFLFEYFSETQRNKGNFPGRFSGRQFSNSRSEMNVSTLELGDSALYLCASSLTLAGPLNTGELFFGEGSRLTVL.

The sample holds a few counts of this clone. V is TRBV30 and J is TRBJ2-2; 8 nucleotides agree with TRBD2. V was clipped by 5 bases and J by 1 base; unmatched bases: 9. Germline V CDR1 and CDR2: GTSNPN, SVGIG (reference sequence). This CDR3 has 16 residues. CDR3 nucleotide sequence: TGTGCCTGGGCGAGAGGGACTAGGATGAACACCGGGGAGCTGTTTTTT. Residues: CAWARGTRMNTGELFF.

The rearrangement links TRBV10-2 to TRBJ2-1; TRBD2 aligns across 10 bases. CDR3 length: 16 residues. The V gene end was trimmed by 3 bases and the J gene end by 0 bases; junction bases not matched to a gene: 2. CDR1 is WSHSY and CDR2 is SAAADI in the germline V gene. This chain's CDR3 is CASSEASGGSYNEQFF. The DNA for the CDR3 is TGCGCCAGCAGTGAAGCTAGCGGGGGCTCCTACAATGAGCAGTTCTTC.

The chain recombines TRBV29-1 with TRBJ1-1; the match to TRBD1 covers 7 bases. Per the germline V gene, CDR1 is SQVTM and CDR2 is ANQGSEA. This CDR3 region has 14 residues. The V segment lost 8 bases and the J segment 2 bases; nucleotides outside the gene matches: 11. For the CDR3, the DNA is TGCAGCTCCTCCGGGGGACAGACAAACACTGAAGCTTTCTTT. Protein product: CSSSGGQTNTEAFF.